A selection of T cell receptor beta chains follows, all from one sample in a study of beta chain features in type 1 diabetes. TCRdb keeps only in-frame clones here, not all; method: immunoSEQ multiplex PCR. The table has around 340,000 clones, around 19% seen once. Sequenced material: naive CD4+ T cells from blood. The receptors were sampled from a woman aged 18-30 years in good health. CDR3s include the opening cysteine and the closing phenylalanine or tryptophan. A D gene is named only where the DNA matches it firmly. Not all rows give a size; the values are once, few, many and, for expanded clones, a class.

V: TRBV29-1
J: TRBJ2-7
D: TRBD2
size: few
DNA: TGCAGCGTTTATCGGACTAGCGCGCCGTACGAGCAGTACTTC
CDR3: CSVYRTSAPYEQYF

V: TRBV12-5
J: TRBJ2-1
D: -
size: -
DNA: TGTGCTAGTGGTTTGACCGGGATAGGAGGTGAGCAGTTCTTC
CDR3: CASGLTGIGGEQFF

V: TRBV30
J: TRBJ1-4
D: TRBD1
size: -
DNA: TGTGCCTGGACCGGACAGGGAGTAGAAAAACTGTTTTTT
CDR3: CAWTGQGVEKLFF

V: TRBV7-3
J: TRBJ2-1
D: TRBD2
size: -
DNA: TGTGCCAGCAGCGGGGGGGGGAATAATGAGCAGTTCTTC
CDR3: CASSGGGNNEQFF

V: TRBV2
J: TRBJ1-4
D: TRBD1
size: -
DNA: TGTGCCAGCAGTGCGACAGGGGGCCTGGATGAAAAACTGTTTTTT
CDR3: CASSATGGLDEKLFF

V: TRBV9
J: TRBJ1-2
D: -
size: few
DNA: TGTGCCAGCAGCCCCACGGTCGGGAGCGGCGGCAACTATGGCTACACCTTC
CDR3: CASSPTVGSGGNYGYTF

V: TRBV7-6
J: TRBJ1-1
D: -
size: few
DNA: TGTGCCAGCAGCAGGGGGATTGGCACTGAAGCTTTCTTT
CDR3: CASSRGIGTEAFF

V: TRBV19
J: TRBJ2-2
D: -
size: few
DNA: TGTGCCAGTAGGGGAGCGGGGAACACCGGGGAGCTGTTTTTT
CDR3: CASRGAGNTGELFF

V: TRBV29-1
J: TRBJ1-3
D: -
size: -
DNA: TGCAGCGAGAGGGGGAGCTCTGGAAACACCATATATTTT
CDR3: CSERGSSGNTIYF

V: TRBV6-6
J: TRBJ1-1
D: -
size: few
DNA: TGTGCCAGCAGAACGGGACACCAAGGCACTGAAGCTTTCTTT
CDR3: CASRTGHQGTEAFF

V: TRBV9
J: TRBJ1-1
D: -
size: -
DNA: TGTGCCAGCAGTCGACAGCATATGAACACTGAAGCTTTCTTT
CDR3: CASSRQHMNTEAFF

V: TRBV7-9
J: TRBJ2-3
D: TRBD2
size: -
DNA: TGTGCCAGCAGCCCGCGAAGGCTAGCGGCCTTCACAGATACGCAGTATTTT
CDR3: CASSPRRLAAFTDTQYF

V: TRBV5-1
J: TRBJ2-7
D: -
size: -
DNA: TGCGCCAGCAGCTTGAGGGGGTCGAGCTCCTACGAGCAGTACTTC
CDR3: CASSLRGSSSYEQYF

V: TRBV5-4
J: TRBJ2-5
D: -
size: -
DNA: TGTGCCAGCAGCTTTCAACAGGGAGGGGGACAAGAGACCCAGTACTTC
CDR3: CASSFQQGGGQETQYF

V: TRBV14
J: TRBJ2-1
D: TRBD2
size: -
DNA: TGTGCCAGCAGCCAAGATATTAGGCGGGAGGGGAACAATGAGCAGTTCTTC
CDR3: CASSQDIRREGNNEQFF

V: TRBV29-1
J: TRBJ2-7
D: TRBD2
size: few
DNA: TGCAGCGTTGGCAGGCTAGCGGGAGCCGAGCAGTACTTC
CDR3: CSVGRLAGAEQYF

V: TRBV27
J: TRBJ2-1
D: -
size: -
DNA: TGTGCCAGCAGAGGGGGCGGGAGGAGCTCCTACAATGAGCAGTTCTTC
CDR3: CASRGGGRSSYNEQFF

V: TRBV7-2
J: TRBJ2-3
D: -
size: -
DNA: TGTGCCAGCAGCTTAGCGGGAGTTTTAGATACGCAGTATTTT
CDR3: CASSLAGVLDTQYF

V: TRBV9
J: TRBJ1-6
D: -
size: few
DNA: TGTGCCAGCAGCGTAGGTGGGGCTGGTTCACCCCTCCACTTT
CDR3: CASSVGGAGSPLHF

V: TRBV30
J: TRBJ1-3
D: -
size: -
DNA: TGTGCCTGGAGCGCAGGACAGAGCTCTGGAAACACCATATATTTT
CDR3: CAWSAGQSSGNTIYF

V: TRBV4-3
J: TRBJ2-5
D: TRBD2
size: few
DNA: TGCGCCAGCAGCCCAAGGCCGACTAGCGGGGTGGTGGAGACCCAGTACTTC
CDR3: CASSPRPTSGVVETQYF

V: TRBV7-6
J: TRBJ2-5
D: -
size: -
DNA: TGTGCCAGCAGCTCTCCCGGGGTAGTCGGGGAGACCCAGTACTTC
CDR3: CASSSPGVVGETQYF

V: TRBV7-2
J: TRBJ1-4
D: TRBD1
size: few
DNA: TGTGCCAGCAGCTACCCGGGACAGGGGAGTGAAAAACTGTTTTTT
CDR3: CASSYPGQGSEKLFF

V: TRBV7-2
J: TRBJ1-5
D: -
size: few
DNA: TGTGCCAGCAGCTTAGGGCAGTATCAGCCCCAGCATTTT
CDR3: CASSLGQYQPQHF

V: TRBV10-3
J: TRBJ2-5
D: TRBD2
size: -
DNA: TGTGCCACTTCCGCGACTAGCGGGAAAGAGACCCAGTACTTC
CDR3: CATSATSGKETQYF

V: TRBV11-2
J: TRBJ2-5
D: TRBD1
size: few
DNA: TGTGCCAGCAGCACAAGGGACAGAGAAGAGACCCAGTACTTC
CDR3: CASSTRDREETQYF

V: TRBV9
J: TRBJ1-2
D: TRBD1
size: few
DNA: TGTGCCAGCAGCGACGCGGGGACAGGGGGCGGCTACACCTTC
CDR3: CASSDAGTGGGYTF

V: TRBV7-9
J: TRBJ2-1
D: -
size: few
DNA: TGTGCCAGCAGCTCAACAGGGTATGAGCAGTTCTTC
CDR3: CASSSTGYEQFF

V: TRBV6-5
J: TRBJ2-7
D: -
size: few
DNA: TGTGCCAGCAGTTACTCGCCAGAGGCTTCCTACGAGCAGTACTTC
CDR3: CASSYSPEASYEQYF

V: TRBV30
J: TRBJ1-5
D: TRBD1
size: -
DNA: TGTGCCTGGCCACCACTCTCGGGACAGGGGGCTTTGTGCAATCAGCCCCAGCATTTT
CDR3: CAWPPLSGQGALCNQPQHF

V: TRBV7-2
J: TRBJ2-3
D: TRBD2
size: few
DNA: TGTGCCAGCAGCTTAGGGCTAGCGGGAGGCACAGATACGCAGTATTTT
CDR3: CASSLGLAGGTDTQYF

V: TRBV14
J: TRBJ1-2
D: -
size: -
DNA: TGTGCCAGCAGCCAAGGAGGCAGCTACGGCTACACCTTC
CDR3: CASSQGGSYGYTF

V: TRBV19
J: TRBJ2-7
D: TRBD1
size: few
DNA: TGTGCCAGTAACGACCCCGGGACAGGGGGATACGAGCAGTACTTC
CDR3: CASNDPGTGGYEQYF

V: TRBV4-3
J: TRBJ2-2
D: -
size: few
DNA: TGCGCCAGCAGACGGGGTATAGGGCGCGACACCGGGGAGCTGTTTTTT
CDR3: CASRRGIGRDTGELFF